The rows below give T cell receptor beta chains drawn from one sample of a study of T-cell memory formation after mild COVID-19. TCRdb reprocessed the 5' RACE reads via MiXCR and lists one record per CDR3 protein. The sample has around 430,000 distinct CDR3 sequences, 16% seen once. The sample comprised PBMCs or a T cell subset sorted from them (not recorded which). These receptors all stem from a man younger than 30 who had mild COVID-19 (a few samples of this study predate the infection). Cell type and time point are not known. Each CDR3 is given with its conserved first and last residue. The D gene is left open where the match is weak. Only part of the rows carry a size: once, few, many, or a class if the clone is expanded.

TRBV9	TRBD2	NA	TRBJ2-2	16	TGTGCCAGCAGCTCCCGACTAGCGGGGGGGCCGGGGGAGCTGTTTTTT	CASSSRLAGGPGELFF
TRBV7-2	NA	few	TRBJ1-4	14	TGTGCCAGCAGCTTAGGGCCAGCGGGTGAAAAACTGTTTTTT	CASSLGPAGEKLFF
TRBV29-1	NA	NA	TRBJ2-3	14	TGCAGCGTTGACGCGTTTAGTGGCACAGATACGCAGTATTTT	CSVDAFSGTDTQYF
TRBV6-5	NA	few	TRBJ2-1	17	TGTGCCAGCAGTTACTTCCCCCAGGGTAATACCGGCAATGAGCAGTTCTTC	CASSYFPQGNTGNEQFF
TRBV10-3	TRBD1	NA	TRBJ1-4	12	TGTGCCACTGGGACAGGGCGGGAAAAACTGTTTTTT	CATGTGREKLFF
TRBV15	TRBD1	few	TRBJ2-5	16	TGTGCCACCAGCAGAGATCGGGACAGGGTCCAAGAGACCCAGTACTTC	CATSRDRDRVQETQYF
TRBV9	NA	NA	TRBJ2-7	14	TGTGCCAGCAGCAGACAAAAGAGCTCCTACGAGCAGTACTTC	CASSRQKSSYEQYF
TRBV6-2/TRBV6-3	TRBD2	once	TRBJ2-7	10	TGCCGAGCGGGGTTCTGGGAGCAGTACTTC	CRAGFWEQYF
TRBV7-9	TRBD2	few	TRBJ2-5	18	TGTGCCAGCAGCTTAGGCCGATTAGCGGGGGGGTCCCAAGAGACCCAGTACTTC	CASSLGRLAGGSQETQYF
TRBV20-1	NA	NA	TRBJ2-3	12	TGCAGTGCTAATGAAGGTACAGATACGCAGTATTTT	CSANEGTDTQYF
TRBV5-1	NA	NA	TRBJ2-7	15	TGCGCCAGCAGCCAAACTACAGGGAACGGGTACGAGCAGTACTTC	CASSQTTGNGYEQYF
TRBV12-3/TRBV12-4	NA	NA	TRBJ2-1	14	TGTGACAGCAGTTCGGGACTCCCGGTAGAGGAGCAGTTCTTC	CDSSSGLPVEEQFF
TRBV23-1	TRBD1	NA	TRBJ1-6	17	TGCGCCAGCAGTCATTCCGGGACAGGGGCGTCTGGTTCACCCCTCCACTTT	CASSHSGTGASGSPLHF
TRBV7-9	NA	NA	TRBJ1-1	15	TGTGCCAGCAGCTTTGAGCAAGGATCGAACACTGAAGCTTTCTTT	CASSFEQGSNTEAFF
TRBV19	TRBD1	few	TRBJ1-2	14	TGTGCCAGTACCCCCGGGACAGGGGCCGATGGCTACACCTTC	CASTPGTGADGYTF
TRBV7-2	NA	many	TRBJ1-1	15	TGTGCCAGTACGTTCGAGGGAGGGGGACATAGGGCAGCTTTCTTT	CASTFEGGGHRAAFF
TRBV5-4	NA	NA	TRBJ2-2	14	TGTGCCAGCAGCTTGGAGTTGGAACGCGGGGAGCTGTTTTTT	CASSLELERGELFF
TRBV20-1	NA	few	TRBJ2-1	12	TGCAGTGCTCTCAGACAGAACAATGAGCAGTTCTTC	CSALRQNNEQFF
TRBV5-7	NA	many	TRBJ1-5	13	TGTGCCAGCAACATCGGGGTCAATCAGCCCCAGCATTTT	CASNIGVNQPQHF
TRBV14	NA	NA	TRBJ1-5	13	TGTGCCAGCAGCCGATCAGAAGATCAGCCCCAGCATTTT	CASSRSEDQPQHF
TRBV7-9	NA	NA	TRBJ2-3	12	TGTGCCAGCAGGTCCCCGGGGGATACGCAGTATTTT	CASRSPGDTQYF
TRBV4-3	TRBD2	few	TRBJ2-3	15	TGCGCCAGCAGCCGAGAGCGGGGGTACACAGATACGCAGTATTTT	CASSRERGYTDTQYF